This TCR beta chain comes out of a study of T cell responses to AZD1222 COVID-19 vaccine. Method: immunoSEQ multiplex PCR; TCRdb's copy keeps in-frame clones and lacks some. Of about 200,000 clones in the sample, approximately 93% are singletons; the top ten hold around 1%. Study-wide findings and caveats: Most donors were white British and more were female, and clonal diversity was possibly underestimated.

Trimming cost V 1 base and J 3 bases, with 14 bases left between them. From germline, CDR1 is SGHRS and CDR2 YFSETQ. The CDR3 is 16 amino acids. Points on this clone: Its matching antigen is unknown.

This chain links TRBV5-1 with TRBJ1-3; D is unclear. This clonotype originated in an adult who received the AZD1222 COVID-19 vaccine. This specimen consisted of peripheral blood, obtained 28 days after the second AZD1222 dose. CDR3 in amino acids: CASSLQDSSLGNTIYF. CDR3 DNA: TGCGCCAGCAGCTTGCAGGATTCCTCTCTTGGAAACACCATATATTTT.